The clone carrying this T cell receptor beta chain turned up a few times. Its specificity is not known. The ends were cut back, 3 bases at V and 9 bases at J, with 16 bases in the middle. The CDR3 contains 14 residues. Germline CDR1 and CDR2: ENHRY and SYGVKD. Regions amplified from RNA transcripts were the TCR beta CDR3 regions. The HTBI primer set served for first-round RT-PCR of the TCR CDR3. Each CDR3 protein is one row after TCRdb ran MiXCR on the multiplex PCR reads. The sample has hundreds of thousands of distinct CDR3 sequences, roughly 32% seen once. The definition of stable Graves' hyperthyroidism was no ophthalmopathy progression within 18 months. The hyperthyroidism patients had all been newly diagnosed, and their disease duration was under 2 months. Their ages ranged from 18 to 65 years. This sample holds PBMCs from roughly 10 ml fresh peripheral blood. The data belong to a study of T cells in Graves' hyperthyroidism and ophthalmopathy.

General study points: Blood shared most expanded thyroid clonotypes above 0.001.

The sample consisted of blood. The sequence was collected from a woman aged 40 to 50 with Graves' hyperthyroidism. V is TRBV10-3 and J is TRBJ2-3; D is undetermined. CDR3 DNA: TGTGCCATCAGTGACTCTTCGACTCCCGGAACGCAGTATTTT. Translation: CAISDSSTPGTQYF.